These 20 T cell receptor beta chains were sequenced from one sample in a study of blood T cell repertoires in COVID-19. Sequencing used immunoSEQ multiplex PCR; TCRdb keeps in-frame clones, though not all of them. The table lists over 110,000 clones, around 82% of them singletons, with under 4.5% in the top ten. The sequenced material came from PBMCs or T cells enriched from blood (not recorded which). These receptors came from a man aged 50-59 years in a cohort exposed to, infected with or recovered from COVID-19 (not recorded which).

This chain connects TRBV7-6 to TRBJ2-7; 11 nucleotides match TRBD2. Germline V gene sequence: CDR1 SGHVS, CDR2 FNYEAQ. V shed 1 base and J 4 bases; nucleotides not matched to a gene: 9. This CDR3 region has 17 residues. In DNA form, the CDR3 reads TGTGCCAGCAGCTTAGGAGGTAGCGGGGGGGCTTTTTACGAGCAGTACTTC. It translates to CASSLGGSGGAFYEQYF. Using reference TRBV7-6 and TRBJ2-7 for the parts outside the CDR3, the full variable domain is GAGVSQSPRYKVTKRGQDVALRCDPISGHVSLYWYRQALGQGPEFLTYFNYEAQQDKSGLPNDRFSAERPEGSISTLTIQRTEQRDSAMYRCASSLGGSGGAFYEQYFGPGTRLTVT.

The V and J genes are TRBV30 and TRBJ1-2; 7 bases are shared with TRBD1. Trimming removed 4 bases from V and 9 bases from J; junction bases left unmatched: 11. The V gene's germline CDR1 is GTSNPN and CDR2 SVGIG (reference sequence). The CDR3 runs to 13 residues. CDR3 DNA sequence: TGTGCCTGGACCCCGGGACAGCTACTTAGCTACACCTTC. Its translation: CAWTPGQLLSYTF.

The V call is TRBV30, the J call TRBJ1-4; no clear D. This CDR3 spans 15 amino acids. The V and J ends lost 0 bases and 4 bases respectively, with 12 bases between them. The germline V gene has CDR1 GTSNPN and CDR2 SVGIG (reference sequence). The CDR3, as DNA: TGTGCCTGGAGTGTACCCTATCTGAATAATGAAAAACTGTTTTTT. As protein: CAWSVPYLNNEKLFF.

This clone showed up just a few times. This chain joins TRBV11-2 and TRBJ2-3, with a weak D call TRBD1 (5 bases). Per the germline V gene, CDR1 is SGHAT and CDR2 is FQNNGV. The CDR3 runs to 15 residues. With 1 base removed from V and 6 bases from J, the gap between germline ends came to 14 bases. CDR3 in DNA: TGTGCCAGCAGCTTAGGGCAGGGTACGTGGGATACGCAGTATTTT. Its translation: CASSLGQGTWDTQYF.

This clone was seen just once. V usage is TRBV28 and J usage is TRBJ2-1; 7 bases map to TRBD2. Unmatched junction bases numbered 8, after V lost 5 bases and J lost 7 bases. The CDR3 length is 14 residues. Germline CDR1 MDHEN, CDR2 SYDVKM. CDR3 residues: CASSNLAEGNEQFF. The CDR3 nucleotides are TGTGCCAGCAGTAACCTAGCGGAGGGGAATGAGCAGTTCTTC.

The V call is TRBV18, the J call TRBJ2-1; D is unclear. V gave up 5 bases and J gave up 0 bases, with 20 bases separating them. This CDR3 has 18 residues. Germline loops: CDR1 KGHSH, CDR2 LQKENI. The chain's CDR3 is CASSASVVGVSSYNEQFF. Here the CDR3 DNA reads TGTGCCAGCTCAGCAAGCGTTGTTGGCGTGAGCTCCTACAATGAGCAGTTCTTC.

This clone was seen more than once but under ten times. The gene calls are TRBV28 and TRBJ2-7; TRBD1 is a possible D gene (6 bases). CDR1 and CDR2 (germline): MDHEN, SYDVKM. The CDR3 extends over 11 amino acids. V was shortened by 10 bases and J by 4 bases, with 11 bases between the two germline ends. CDR3: CATQTGYEQYF. CDR3 coding DNA: TGTGCCACCCAGACAGGATACGAGCAGTACTTC.

This chain connects TRBV4-1 to TRBJ1-5; D gene ambiguous. From germline, CDR1 is MGHRA and CDR2 YSYEKL. V was shortened by 0 bases and J by 2 bases, with 17 bases between the two germline ends. This CDR3 region has 18 residues. CDR3 sequence reads: CASSQDIIRGRGNQPQHF. The CDR3 nucleotides read TGCGCCAGCAGCCAAGATATAATCCGAGGGCGGGGCAATCAGCCCCAGCATTTT.

This clone showed up just once. This rearrangement joins TRBV6-2 or TRBV6-3 to TRBJ1-5, with 8 positions matching TRBD1. V lost 5 bases, J lost 6 bases, and 15 bases stayed unmatched. The CDR3 consists of 17 residues. Germline assignment: CDR1 MNHEY and CDR2 SVGEGT. Written as DNA, the CDR3 is TGTGCCAGCAGTCCGCTCAGGACAGGGAAATCCGCTCAGCCCCAGCATTTT. This translates into CASSPLRTGKSAQPQHF.

The gene calls are TRBV30 and TRBJ1-5, with D perhaps TRBD1 (5 bases). This CDR3 contains 14 residues. The V and J ends lost 2 bases and 4 bases respectively, with 12 bases between them. CDR1 is GTSNPN, CDR2 SVGIG, per germline (reference sequence). CDR3 sequence: CAWSPPGGNQPQHF. DNA for the CDR3: TGTGCCTGGAGTCCCCCGGGGGGAAATCAGCCCCAGCATTTT.

This clone was picked up many times. The gene calls are TRBV7-8 and TRBJ1-1, with D perhaps matching TRBD1 (6 bases). Trimming removed 1 base at V and 4 bases at J, with 10 bases between. This CDR3 comprises 14 residues. CDR1 SGHVS and CDR2 FQNEAQ come from the germline V gene. The CDR3 sequence: CASSLEGVGTEAFF. As DNA, the CDR3 is TGTGCCAGCAGCTTAGAGGGGGTCGGCACTGAAGCTTTCTTT.

The table lists this clone with a count of one. CDR3 protein: CATSDDRTGMYGYTF. DNA for the CDR3: TGTGCCACCAGTGACGATAGGACAGGAATGTATGGCTACACCTTC. The chain joins TRBV24-1 to TRBJ1-2; 7 bases line up with TRBD1. Germline V gene data show CDR1 as KGHDR and CDR2 as SFDVKD. This CDR3 has 15 residues. V shed 4 bases, J shed 5 bases, and the junction held 9 bases outside the gene matches.

This clone is a singleton in its sample. V gene TRBV7-9 combines with J gene TRBJ1-2; D gene ambiguous. V lost 5 bases to trimming and J lost 7 bases, with 14 bases between them. The CDR3 covers 13 residues. Germline V gives CDR1 SEHNR, CDR2 FQNEAQ (reference sequence). The CDR3 DNA follows: TGTGCCAGCAGCCACACAGCGGACTCTGGCTACACCTTC. Protein: CASSHTADSGYTF.

The rearrangement uses TRBV7-8 and TRBJ2-1; D is perhaps TRBD2 (6 bases). CDR1 SGHVS and CDR2 FQNEAQ come from the germline V gene. Trimming removed 2 bases at V and 5 bases at J, with 13 bases between. The CDR3 loop spans 15 amino acids. The CDR3 DNA reads TGTGCCAGCAGCTTACGAAGCGGGCGAGACAATGAGCAGTTCTTC. It specifies CASSLRSGRDNEQFF.

This chain uses TRBV9 with TRBJ1-2; the match to TRBD1 covers 7 bases. V was clipped by 2 bases and J by 6 bases; unmatched bases: 4. The CDR3 is 13 amino acids. CDR1 is SGDLS, CDR2 YYNGEE, per germline. This chain's CDR3 is CASSVGTADGYTF. As DNA, the CDR3 is TGTGCCAGCAGCGTGGGGACAGCTGATGGCTACACCTTC.

This clone was counted between two and nine times. The chain links TRBV9 to TRBJ2-3, with 9 bases identical to TRBD1. The CDR3 covers 15 residues. Per germline, CDR1 SGDLS and CDR2 YYNGEE. The V gene end was trimmed by 3 bases and the J gene end by 0 bases; junction bases not matched to a gene: 2. The CDR3 DNA sequence: TGTGCCAGCAGCGCCGGGACAGGGAGCACAGATACGCAGTATTTT. It encodes CASSAGTGSTDTQYF.

The V and J genes are TRBV11-3 and TRBJ2-7, with 8 bases aligning to TRBD2. Germline-derived CDR1 and CDR2 are SGHNT and YENEEA. The CDR3 loop spans 19 amino acids. V shed 5 bases and J 2 bases; nucleotides not matched to a gene: 20. As DNA, the CDR3 is TGTGCCAGCAGCGGGGAGGGGGGACTAGTCCCTCATTCTACCTACGAGCAGTACTTC. Translation: CASSGEGGLVPHSTYEQYF.

V gene TRBV19 combines with J gene TRBJ1-2, with TRBD1 identical over 9 bases. Per germline, CDR1 LNHDA and CDR2 SQIVND (reference sequence). This CDR3 has 14 amino acids. Germline trimming cut 1 base from V and 3 bases from J; bases unmatched to any gene: 0. CDR3 nucleotides: TGTGCCAGTAGTATAGGGACAGGGGACTATGGCTACACCTTC. Translation: CASSIGTGDYGYTF.

This clone has only one observation. The gene calls are TRBV28 and TRBJ1-3; no reliable D call. The CDR3 consists of 14 residues. Germline V gene lookup returns CDR1 MDHEN and CDR2 SYDVKM. Trimming took off 5 bases at V and 0 bases at J, with 8 bases between the two ends. The CDR3: CASSPRGSGNTIYF. The CDR3 DNA is TGTGCCAGCAGTCCAAGAGGCTCTGGAAACACCATATATTTT. The entire variable domain, with the rest obtained from reference TRBV28 and TRBJ1-3, is as follows: DVKVTQSSRYLVKRTGEKVFLECVQDMDHENMFWYRQDPGLGLRLIYFSYDVKMKEKGDIPEGYSVSREKKERFSLILESASTNQTSMYLCASSPRGSGNTIYFGEGSWLTVV.

This chain joins TRBV3-1 (or the pseudogene TRBV3-2) and TRBJ1-5; no definite D call. CDR3 size: 13 residues. Trimming removed 1 base at V and 6 bases at J, with 7 bases between. CDR1 is LGHDT, CDR2 YNNKEL, per germline (reference sequence). Here the CDR3 reads CASSQGPSQPQHF. CDR3 DNA: TGTGCCAGCAGCCAAGGCCCGAGTCAGCCCCAGCATTTT.